The 31 T cell receptor beta chains in this list originate from one sample, sequenced in a study of STAT3 mutations in large granular lymphocyte leukemia. Findings and caveats of the study: Every T-LGLL patient had at least one immunodominant TCRbeta clonotype.

For these TCRs, the target antigens are not known. Data came from immunoSEQ multiplex PCR; TCRdb stores just in-frame clones and leaves some out. The sample shows 1,500 to 2,000 clones, 62% of them seen only once. The sequenced sample was peripheral blood mononuclear cells. These receptors were collected from a man between 60 and 70 years old with T-cell large granular lymphocyte leukemia. Some clones in this sample may be carry-over from other donors' samples.

This rearrangement joins TRBV5-1 to TRBJ2-7; TRBD1 matches at 7 bases. CDR3 length: 14 amino acids. CDR1 SGHRS and CDR2 YFSETQ come from the germline V gene. The V gene end was trimmed by 3 bases and the J gene end by 3 bases; junction bases not matched to a gene: 6. The DNA for the CDR3 is TGCGCCAGCAGCTCGACAGGGCTCAACTACGAGCAGTACTTC. This sequence encodes CASSSTGLNYEQYF.

In this sample, this clone turned up a few times. The rearrangement joins TRBV5-1 to TRBJ2-7; no clear D. V was shortened by 1 base and J by 7 bases, with 15 bases between the two germline ends. Germline CDR1 reads SGHRS; CDR2 reads YFSETQ. The CDR3 runs to 14 residues. The CDR3 nucleotides are TGCGCCAGCAGCTTGTCAGGCCAGACAAATGAGCAGTACTTC. Protein sequence: CASSLSGQTNEQYF.

The chain has TRBV4-1 and TRBJ1-6; weak D call: TRBD1 (6 bases). CDR1 is MGHRA, CDR2 YSYEKL, per germline. V shed 0 bases and J shed 5 bases, with 8 bases lying between them. The CDR3 is 15 residues long. The CDR3 coding sequence is TGCGCCAGCAGCCAAGACAGGGACAATAATTCACCCCTCCACTTT. Translation gives CASSQDRDNNSPLHF.

The CDR3 here is CASGHQTNYGYTF. The CDR3 DNA is TGTGCCAGCGGTCATCAGACGAACTATGGCTACACCTTC. The chain carries TRBV7-9 and TRBJ1-2; D gene uncertain. Trimming left V 8 bases short and J 2 bases short, with 12 bases between. Germline V gives CDR1 SEHNR, CDR2 FQNEAQ (reference sequence). This CDR3 contains 13 residues.

The chain links TRBV18 to TRBJ2-7; D might be TRBD2 (6 bases). The CDR3 extends over 13 amino acids. The germline gives CDR1 KGHSH, CDR2 LQKENI. V gave up 3 bases and J gave up 0 bases, with 6 bases separating them. CDR3 DNA sequence: TGTGCCAGCTCACCGGACTACTCCTACGAGCAGTACTTC. It yields the protein CASSPDYSYEQYF.

J is TRBJ2-5 and V is TRBV29-1, with 10 bases matching TRBD2. CDR3 size: 13 residues. Losses at the gene ends were 6 bases for V and 5 bases for J; bases not matched to a gene: 6. Germline V gene sequence: CDR1 SQVTM, CDR2 ANQGSEA. The CDR3 loop is CSVGVTSGETQYF. The CDR3 DNA reads TGCAGCGTGGGTGTGACTAGCGGGGAGACCCAGTACTTC.

CDR3 region: CASSLTIGTGEEQYF. The CDR3 coding sequence is TGCGCCAGCAGCCTGACTATTGGGACAGGGGAAGAGCAGTACTTC. V and J are TRBV4-3 and TRBJ2-7; 10 bases are shared with TRBD1. CDR1 and CDR2 (germline): LGHNA, YSLEER. The CDR3 totals 15 residues. J lost 7 bases, V lost 4 bases, and 10 bases had no gene match.

This chain links TRBV27 with TRBJ2-7, with a weak D call TRBD1 (6 bases). The germline V gene encodes CDR1 MNHEY and CDR2 SMNVEV (reference sequence). V was pared by 2 bases and J by 7 bases, with 6 bases between. This CDR3 has 11 amino acids. In DNA form, the CDR3 reads TGTGCCAGCAGTTTAGGACAGGAGCAGTACTTC. This translates into CASSLGQEQYF.

This chain links TRBV13 with TRBJ2-7, with 8 nucleotides matching TRBD1. The CDR3 extends over 14 amino acids. V gave up 0 bases and J gave up 9 bases; unmatched junction bases: 7. The V gene's germline CDR1 is PRHDT and CDR2 FYEKMQ (reference sequence). The CDR3 coding sequence is TGTGCCAGCAGCTTAGGAGGACAGGGTAAGGGGCAGTACTTC. Its translation is CASSLGGQGKGQYF.

The chain carries TRBV27 and TRBJ2-7; tentatively, D is TRBD2 (5 bases). The germline gives CDR1 MNHEY, CDR2 SMNVEV (reference sequence). Trimming cost V 1 base and J 7 bases, with 14 bases left between them. The CDR3 sequence is 14 residues long. The CDR3 is CASSLWDPTGEQYF. The CDR3 DNA sequence: TGTGCCAGCAGTTTATGGGATCCGACGGGAGAGCAGTACTTC.

This clone was recorded a few times. V is TRBV5-1 and J is TRBJ2-7; the D gene is possibly TRBD2 (5 bases). The germline V and J ends were trimmed by 3 bases and 3 bases, with 19 bases remaining between them. Germline assignment: CDR1 SGHRS and CDR2 YFSETQ. This CDR3 contains 16 residues. CDR3 nucleotide sequence: TGCGCCAGCAGCTCCGGGTGGCAGGCAGAGGGCTACGAGCAGTACTTC. Translation gives CASSSGWQAEGYEQYF.

V gene TRBV18 combines with J gene TRBJ1-6; D gene unclear. This CDR3 contains 15 residues. Trimming stripped 3 bases from V and 2 bases from J, with 8 bases between. The germline CDR1 and CDR2 sequences are KGHSH and LQKENI. The CDR3 loop reads CASSPQGAYNSPLHF. For the CDR3, the DNA is TGTGCCAGCTCACCTCAAGGAGCCTATAATTCACCCCTCCACTTT. The full variable domain, completed using reference TRBV18 and TRBJ1-6, is NAGVMQNPRHLVRRRGQEARLRCSPMKGHSHVYWYRQLPEEGLKFMVYLQKENIIDESGMPKERFSAEFPKEGPSILRIQQVVRGDSAAYFCASSPQGAYNSPLHFGNGTRLTVT.

The J gene is TRBJ2-7, the V gene TRBV5-1; TRBD2 matches at 8 bases. Trimming at V came to 5 bases and at J to 0 bases, leaving 7 bases not matched to a gene. The CDR3 totals 15 residues. CDR1 is SGHRS and CDR2 is YFSETQ in the germline V gene. The CDR3 is CASRVAGIPSYEQYF. DNA for the CDR3: TGCGCCAGCAGGGTAGCGGGGATCCCCTCCTACGAGCAGTACTTC.

This clone turned up a few times. The genes are TRBV7-9 and TRBJ1-5; 7 nucleotides match TRBD1. The CDR3 sequence is 14 residues long. J lost 3 bases, V lost 5 bases, and 4 bases had no gene match. Germline CDR1 and CDR2: SEHNR and FQNEAQ (reference sequence). Here the CDR3 reads CASSRGTDNQPQHF. The DNA for the CDR3 is TGTGCCAGCAGCCGCGGGACAGACAATCAGCCCCAGCATTTT.

This clone has just a few counts. The chain combines TRBV9 with TRBJ1-4; D is unclear. CDR3 length: 18 residues. Germline CDR1 SGDLS, CDR2 YYNGEE. With 4 bases removed from V and 5 bases from J, the gap between germline ends came to 24 bases. CDR3 DNA sequence: TGTGCCAGCAGCCTCACCCTCCGGGCCGAGACGGAGAATGAAAAACTGTTTTTT. Protein: CASSLTLRAETENEKLFF. Drawing the rest from reference TRBV9 and TRBJ1-4, the complete variable domain is DSGVTQTPKHLITATGQRVTLRCSPRSGDLSVYWYQQSLDQGLQFLIQYYNGEERAKGNILERFSAQQFPDLHSELNLSSLELGDSALYFCASSLTLRAETENEKLFFGSGTQLSVL.

The J gene is TRBJ2-3, the V gene TRBV5-1, with D maybe TRBD1 (5 bases). The CDR3 sequence is 15 residues long. The germline V gene encodes CDR1 SGHRS and CDR2 YFSETQ. The V end lost 4 bases, the J end lost 1 base, and 13 bases lay between the germline ends. The CDR3 DNA reads as TGCGCCAGCAGCGCCAGGGATTCTCGCACAGATACGCAGTATTTT. Translating gives CASSARDSRTDTQYF.

The V gene is TRBV6-6, the J gene TRBJ1-2; TRBD1 agrees at 9 bases. Trimming cost V 9 bases and J 5 bases; bases outside gene matches: 7. Germline assignment: CDR1 MNHNY and CDR2 SVGAGI (reference sequence). The CDR3 has 13 residues. The CDR3, as DNA: TGTGCCAGTACTGAAGGGACAGGGTATGGCTACACCTTC. Amino acids: CASTEGTGYGYTF.

This clone came up once. The rearrangement joins TRBV5-1 to TRBJ1-1; possibly TRBD1 for D (6 bases). CDR1 SGHRS and CDR2 YFSETQ come from the germline V gene. The CDR3 is made up of 13 amino acids. The germline V and J ends were trimmed by 4 bases and 5 bases, with 12 bases remaining between them. CDR3 sequence reads: CASSQQGLTEAFF. CDR3 in DNA: TGCGCCAGCAGCCAACAGGGTTTGACTGAAGCTTTCTTT.

This clone occurred a few times. The chain couples TRBV5-1 to TRBJ2-3, with a possible D match to TRBD2 (5 bases). Germline V CDR1 and CDR2: SGHRS, YFSETQ. V dropped 0 bases and J dropped 2 bases, with 10 bases sitting between them. The CDR3 runs 15 residues. In DNA form, the CDR3 reads TGCGCCAGCAGCTTGGCCTTGGACTTCACAGATACGCAGTATTTT. It specifies CASSLALDFTDTQYF.

The gene calls are TRBV15 and TRBJ2-2; 8 bases map to TRBD1. With 2 bases clipped from V and 0 bases from J, the junction kept 2 bases outside the gene matches. This CDR3 contains 16 residues. The germline CDR1 and CDR2 sequences are LNHNV and YYDKDF (reference sequence). CDR3 sequence: CATSRPGGANTGELFF. The CDR3 nucleotides are TGTGCCACCAGCAGACCAGGGGGCGCGAACACCGGGGAGCTGTTTTTT.

This chain joins TRBV18 and TRBJ1-2, with 7 bases matching TRBD1. Germline V gene sequence: CDR1 KGHSH, CDR2 LQKENI. The CDR3 contains 14 residues. V was clipped by 3 bases and J by 7 bases; unmatched bases: 8. CDR3 DNA: TGTGCCAGCTCACCCTCGACAGGGAGGGGTGGCTACACCTTC. Translation: CASSPSTGRGGYTF.

This clone has only a few counts. V usage is TRBV18 and J usage is TRBJ2-7; D ambiguous. The CDR3 is made up of 12 amino acids. Trimming left V 6 bases short and J 7 bases short, with 13 bases between. From germline, CDR1 is KGHSH and CDR2 LQKENI. CDR3: CASSPGSIEQYF. CDR3 nucleotide sequence: TGTGCCAGCTCTCCCGGTTCTATAGAGCAGTACTTC.

Within the sample, this clone is large. The chain uses TRBV5-1 and TRBJ2-7; 9 positions match TRBD1. Germline loops: CDR1 SGHRS, CDR2 YFSETQ. This CDR3 spans 15 amino acids. The trim removed 0 bases at V and 2 bases at J, leaving 3 bases unmatched. CDR3 amino acids: CASSLAWTGAYEQYF. The CDR3 nucleotides read TGCGCCAGCAGCTTGGCGTGGACAGGGGCCTACGAGCAGTACTTC.

The rearrangement uses TRBV7-9 and TRBJ1-2; D is uncertain. The germline V and J ends were trimmed by 5 bases and 8 bases, with 21 bases remaining between them. The CDR3 sequence is 15 residues long. The germline gives CDR1 SEHNR, CDR2 FQNEAQ (reference sequence). The CDR3 here is CASSPLALSPRGYTF. The CDR3, as DNA: TGTGCCAGCAGCCCACTAGCCCTGAGTCCCCGGGGCTACACCTTC.

The rearrangement uses TRBV5-4 and TRBJ1-1; 10 bases align to TRBD1. This CDR3 has 13 residues. Germline lookup yields CDR1 SGHNT and CDR2 YYREEE (reference sequence). V shed 4 bases and J 5 bases; nucleotides not matched to a gene: 2. The CDR3 reads CASSLDRGTEAFF. CDR3 bases: TGTGCCAGCAGCCTGGACAGGGGGACTGAAGCTTTCTTT. The whole variable domain, remainder taken from reference TRBV5-4 and TRBJ1-1, is ETGVTQSPTHLIKTRGQQVTLRCSSQSGHNTVSWYQQALGQGPQFIFQYYREEENGRGNFPPRFSGLQFPNYSSELNVNALELDDSALYLCASSLDRGTEAFFGQGTRLTVV.

The CDR3 nucleotides read TGCGCCAGCAGCCCGACAGACTCTGGGGCCAACGTCCTGACTTTC. Translation gives CASSPTDSGANVLTF. The V call is TRBV5-1, the J call TRBJ2-6; D perhaps matches TRBD1 (5 bases). CDR3 size: 15 residues. Deletions cut 4 bases from V and 0 bases from J, with 8 bases between. Germline-derived CDR1 and CDR2 are SGHRS and YFSETQ.

This clone was counted between two and nine times. The chain combines TRBV7-8 with TRBJ1-1; unclear D gene. V was pared by 1 base and J by 2 bases, with 8 bases between. Looked up from germline, CDR1 is SGHVS and CDR2 is FQNEAQ. CDR3 length: 14 amino acids. The CDR3 DNA is TGTGCCAGCAGCTTAGTGGGCAGAAACACTGAAGCTTTCTTT. Residues: CASSLVGRNTEAFF.

J is TRBJ1-3 and V is TRBV30, with D unclear. Between the trimmed V and J ends, which lost 7 bases and 0 bases, there was a span of 10 bases. There are 13 residues in the CDR3. Germline CDR1 is GTSNPN and CDR2 is SVGIG (reference sequence). The CDR3 nucleotides are TGTGCCTCCTTGCGGAGCTCTGGAAACACCATATATTTT. Translating gives CASLRSSGNTIYF.

This clone was picked up a small number of times. V and J are TRBV7-3 and TRBJ1-2, with 7 bases that match TRBD1. Looked up from germline, CDR1 is SGHTA and CDR2 is FQGTGA. The CDR3 spans 13 residues. V lost 5 bases to trimming and J lost 6 bases; unmatched junction nucleotides: 6. The CDR3, as DNA: TGTGCCAGCAGCCTGACAGGGTTGGATGGCTACACCTTC. This encodes CASSLTGLDGYTF.

There are a few counts of this clone. This chain uses TRBV7-9 with TRBJ2-5, with D perhaps matching TRBD2 (6 bases). The CDR3 runs 15 residues. Trimming stripped 4 bases from V and 9 bases from J, with 21 bases between. The germline gives CDR1 SEHNR, CDR2 FQNEAQ (reference sequence). The CDR3 is CASSSSPRLVGAQYF. The CDR3 nucleotides are TGTGCCAGCAGCTCCTCCCCGCGACTAGTGGGGGCCCAGTACTTC.

The rearrangement links TRBV14 to TRBJ2-7, with 7 bases matching TRBD1. This CDR3 has 15 residues. V lost 3 bases and J lost 2; bases outside the gene matches: 7. Germline loops: CDR1 SGHDN, CDR2 FVKESK. The CDR3 loop is CASSQADRLTYEQYF. The CDR3 coding sequence is TGTGCCAGCAGCCAGGCGGACAGGCTAACCTACGAGCAGTACTTC.